A selection of T cell receptor beta chains follows, all from one sample in a study of blood T cell repertoires in COVID-19. The assay was immunoSEQ multiplex PCR, and TCRdb's table has in-frame clones only and misses some. The sample carries about 270,000 clones, around nine tenths recorded once. Source material: peripheral blood. These receptor sequences come from a man aged 35 to 55 with active or convalescent COVID-19. Each CDR3 is given with its conserved first and last residue. Fields, in order: CDR3 length, D gene, J gene, V gene, clone size, CDR3 DNA, CDR3 protein. D genes are given only for firm matches. Size is omitted from some rows. Given values are once, few, many or a class for expanded clones.

cdr3_length: 15; d_call: TRBD1; j_call: TRBJ1-4; v_call: TRBV30; clone_size: NA; cdr3_nt: TGTGCCTGGAGCCAGGGGGCGCAGGTTAATGAAAAACTGTTTTTT; cdr3_aa: CAWSQGAQVNEKLFF
cdr3_length: 18; d_call: NA; j_call: TRBJ1-2; v_call: TRBV29-1; clone_size: NA; cdr3_nt: TGCAGCGTTGTAGGAATCGACAGCTGGGCTTCCAACGGCTATGGCTACACCTTC; cdr3_aa: CSVVGIDSWASNGYGYTF
cdr3_length: 16; d_call: TRBD1; j_call: TRBJ1-3; v_call: TRBV7-2; clone_size: NA; cdr3_nt: TGTGCCAGCAGCCCAAAAGGGGGACAGGGGGCAGACACCATATATTTT; cdr3_aa: CASSPKGGQGADTIYF
cdr3_length: 14; d_call: NA; j_call: TRBJ1-4; v_call: TRBV6-5; clone_size: NA; cdr3_nt: TGTGCCAGCAGACGAGACATGGCAGAGGGAAAACTGTTTTTT; cdr3_aa: CASRRDMAEGKLFF
cdr3_length: 16; d_call: NA; j_call: TRBJ2-1; v_call: TRBV11-3; clone_size: NA; cdr3_nt: TGTGCCAGCAGCCCTTTCGAGGGCCCACAAATCAATGAGCAGTTCTTC; cdr3_aa: CASSPFEGPQINEQFF
cdr3_length: 18; d_call: TRBD2; j_call: TRBJ2-5; v_call: TRBV10-3; clone_size: NA; cdr3_nt: TGTGCCATCAGTGATCCGAGCAGGGGCGGAGCGGGGGAAGAGACCCAGTACTTC; cdr3_aa: CAISDPSRGGAGEETQYF
cdr3_length: 16; d_call: NA; j_call: TRBJ2-3; v_call: TRBV20-1; clone_size: NA; cdr3_nt: TGCAGTGCTAGTCGAGCTCCAGGGTCCGTGACAGATACGCAGTATTTT; cdr3_aa: CSASRAPGSVTDTQYF
cdr3_length: 15; d_call: NA; j_call: TRBJ1-1; v_call: TRBV6-5; clone_size: NA; cdr3_nt: TGTGCCAGCAGTTACGGTGGGGGCGCGAACACTGAAGCTTTCTTT; cdr3_aa: CASSYGGGANTEAFF
cdr3_length: 13; d_call: TRBD1; j_call: TRBJ1-6; v_call: TRBV7-3; clone_size: NA; cdr3_nt: TGTGCCAGCAGCCCGAAGGACAGGGCTTCCCTCCACTTT; cdr3_aa: CASSPKDRASLHF
cdr3_length: 16; d_call: NA; j_call: TRBJ2-1; v_call: TRBV7-9; clone_size: NA; cdr3_nt: TGTGCCAGCAGCTGGTTCGGGACTGGGATTATGGATGAGCAGTTCTTC; cdr3_aa: CASSWFGTGIMDEQFF
cdr3_length: 15; d_call: TRBD2; j_call: TRBJ2-7; v_call: TRBV6-5; clone_size: NA; cdr3_nt: TGTGCCAGCAGACGAGCGGCGGGAGGCCTCTACGAGCAGTACTTC; cdr3_aa: CASRRAAGGLYEQYF
cdr3_length: 14; d_call: NA; j_call: TRBJ1-1; v_call: TRBV7-2; clone_size: NA; cdr3_nt: TGTGCCAGCAGCTTAGTACACAGGCGAGGTGAAGCTTTCTTT; cdr3_aa: CASSLVHRRGEAFF
cdr3_length: 15; d_call: TRBD1; j_call: TRBJ2-1; v_call: TRBV24-1; clone_size: NA; cdr3_nt: TGTGCCACCAGTGATTTTCCACAGGGGGCGCATGAGCAGTTCTTC; cdr3_aa: CATSDFPQGAHEQFF
cdr3_length: 15; d_call: NA; j_call: TRBJ1-1; v_call: TRBV5-4; clone_size: NA; cdr3_nt: TGTGCCAGCAGCTCGGGACTGCCTATGAACACTGAAGCTTTCTTT; cdr3_aa: CASSSGLPMNTEAFF
cdr3_length: 14; d_call: TRBD1; j_call: TRBJ1-5; v_call: TRBV5-5; clone_size: few; cdr3_nt: TGTGCCAGCAGCTTGGAACAGGGGGCTCAGCCCCAGCATTTT; cdr3_aa: CASSLEQGAQPQHF
cdr3_length: 14; d_call: TRBD1; j_call: TRBJ1-2; v_call: TRBV2; clone_size: NA; cdr3_nt: TGTGCCAGCAGTCGCGATACAGGGGGCTATGGCTACACCTTC; cdr3_aa: CASSRDTGGYGYTF